This TCR beta chain was documented in a study of CD8 T cells in Susac syndrome. Study-level results: Repertoires of Susac syndrome CD4+ T cells lacked clonal expansion.

With random hexamers, reverse transcription was performed on about 0.5 to 1 ug of RNA. TCR beta CDR3 was amplified by immunoSEQ multiplex PCR. This amplification extended across 54 Vbeta and 13 Jbeta segments. One entry per CDR3 protein, called by TCRdb with MiXCR from the immunoSEQ multiplex PCR reads. Altogether about 240,000 distinct CDR3 sequences are present, 90% to 97% being singletons, with the ten largest covering 0.1%. From blood CD8+ and CD4+ T cells, TCR beta sequences were generated. TEMRA cells were enriched by FACS, while CD8+ and CD4+ T cells were obtained through a negative isolation that was performed magnetically. This CDR3 spans 12 amino acids. The V and J ends lost 7 bases and 2 bases respectively, with 11 bases between them. CDR1 is SQVTM, CDR2 ANQGSEA, per germline. Worth noting for this clonotype: What it recognizes is unknown.

The specimen sequenced was CD4+ T cells from PBMCs. The J gene is TRBJ2-5, the V gene TRBV29-1; either TRBD1 or TRBD2 may fit D (5 bases each). The TCR originated in a human donor with Susac syndrome. The CDR3 sequence: CSALGRQETQYF. The CDR3 nucleotides read TGCAGCGCCCTGGGACGGCAAGAGACCCAGTACTTC.